This T cell receptor (beta chain) is drawn from a study of T cell responses to AZD1222 COVID-19 vaccine. Overall study results and limits: No repertoire was sampled before or during the peak T cell response, only after it.

Turning to this clone: The target antigen is unknown.

The CDR3 is 11 residues long. V gave up 5 bases and J gave up 9 bases; unmatched junction bases: 3. Germline CDR1 MDHEN, CDR2 SYDVKM. Clones were read by immunoSEQ multiplex PCR, and TCRdb kept only the in-frame ones, dropping some. The top ten hold 8.5% to 12% of the sample, which has approximately 80,000 clones, 70% to 90% seen once. Source: peripheral blood, taken 28 days after the second AZD1222 dose. The rearrangement joins TRBV28 to TRBJ1-1; 7 positions match TRBD1. This receptor was obtained from an adult who received the AZD1222 COVID-19 vaccine. CDR3 sequence reads: CASSPQGQAFF. The CDR3 DNA follows: TGTGCCAGCAGTCCACAGGGGCAAGCTTTCTTT.